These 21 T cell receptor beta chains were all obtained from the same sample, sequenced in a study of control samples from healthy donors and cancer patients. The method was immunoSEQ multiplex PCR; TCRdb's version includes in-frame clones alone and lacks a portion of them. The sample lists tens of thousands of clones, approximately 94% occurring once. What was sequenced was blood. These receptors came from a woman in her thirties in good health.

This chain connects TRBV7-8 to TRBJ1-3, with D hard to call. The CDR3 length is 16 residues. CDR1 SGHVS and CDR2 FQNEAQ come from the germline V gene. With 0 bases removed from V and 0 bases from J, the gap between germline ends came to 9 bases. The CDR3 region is CASSLARRISGNTIYF. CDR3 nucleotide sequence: TGTGCCAGCAGCTTAGCGCGGCGGATCTCTGGAAACACCATATATTTT.

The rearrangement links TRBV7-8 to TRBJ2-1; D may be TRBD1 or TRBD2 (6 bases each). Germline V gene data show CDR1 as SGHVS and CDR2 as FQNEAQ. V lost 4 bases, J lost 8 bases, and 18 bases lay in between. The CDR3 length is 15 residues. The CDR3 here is CASSSTGVGGHEQFF. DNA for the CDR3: TGTGCCAGCAGCTCCACCGGGGTAGGGGGGCATGAGCAGTTCTTC.

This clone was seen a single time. The CDR3 DNA reads TGTGCCGGTACAGGGAATGAAAAACTGTTTTTT. It translates to CAGTGNEKLFF. The chain combines TRBV2 with TRBJ1-4; possible D gene TRBD1, 6 bases. From germline, CDR1 is SNHLY and CDR2 FYNNEI. The CDR3 runs to 11 residues. V lost 11 bases and J lost 5, with 9 bases in between.

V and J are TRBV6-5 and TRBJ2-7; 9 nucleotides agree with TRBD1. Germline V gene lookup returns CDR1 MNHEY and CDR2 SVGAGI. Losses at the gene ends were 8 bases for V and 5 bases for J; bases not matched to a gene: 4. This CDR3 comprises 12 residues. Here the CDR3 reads CASGTGGDEQYF. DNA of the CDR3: TGTGCCAGCGGAACAGGGGGCGACGAGCAGTACTTC.

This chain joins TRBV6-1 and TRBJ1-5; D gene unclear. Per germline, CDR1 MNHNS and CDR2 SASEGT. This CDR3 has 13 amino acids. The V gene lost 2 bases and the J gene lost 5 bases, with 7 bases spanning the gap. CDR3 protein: CASSESHYQPQHF. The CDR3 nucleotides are TGTGCCAGCAGTGAAAGTCACTATCAGCCCCAGCATTTT.

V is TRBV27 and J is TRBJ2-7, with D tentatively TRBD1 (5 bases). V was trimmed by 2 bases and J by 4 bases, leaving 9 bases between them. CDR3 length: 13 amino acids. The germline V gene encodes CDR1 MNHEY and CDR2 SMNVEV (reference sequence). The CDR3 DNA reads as TGTGCCAGCAGTTTACTAGGGGCTTACGAGCAGTACTTC. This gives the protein CASSLLGAYEQYF.

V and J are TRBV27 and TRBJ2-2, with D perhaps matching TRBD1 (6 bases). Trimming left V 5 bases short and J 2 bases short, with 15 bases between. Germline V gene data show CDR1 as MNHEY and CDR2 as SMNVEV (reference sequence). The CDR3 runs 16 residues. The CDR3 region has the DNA TGTGCCAGCAGTACGTCCGGACAGCTCAACACCGGGGAGCTGTTTTTT. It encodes CASSTSGQLNTGELFF.

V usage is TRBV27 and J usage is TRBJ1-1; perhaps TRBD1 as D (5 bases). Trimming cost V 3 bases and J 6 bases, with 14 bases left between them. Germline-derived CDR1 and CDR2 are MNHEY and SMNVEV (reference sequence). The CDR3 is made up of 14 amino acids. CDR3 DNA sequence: TGTGCCAGCAGTTTTACCGGGACTTACGCTGAAGCTTTCTTT. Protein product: CASSFTGTYAEAFF.

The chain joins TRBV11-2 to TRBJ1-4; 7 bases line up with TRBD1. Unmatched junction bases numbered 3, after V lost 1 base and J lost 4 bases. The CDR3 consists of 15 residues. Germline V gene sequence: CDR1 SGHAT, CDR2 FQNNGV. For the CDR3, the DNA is TGTGCCAGCAGCTTAGCAGGGGGGATTAATGAAAAACTGTTTTTT. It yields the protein CASSLAGGINEKLFF.

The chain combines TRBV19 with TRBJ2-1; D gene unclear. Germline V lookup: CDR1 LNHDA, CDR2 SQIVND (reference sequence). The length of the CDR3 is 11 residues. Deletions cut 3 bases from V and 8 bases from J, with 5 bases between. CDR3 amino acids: CASSMLYEQFF. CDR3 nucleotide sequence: TGTGCCAGTAGTATGTTGTATGAGCAGTTCTTC.

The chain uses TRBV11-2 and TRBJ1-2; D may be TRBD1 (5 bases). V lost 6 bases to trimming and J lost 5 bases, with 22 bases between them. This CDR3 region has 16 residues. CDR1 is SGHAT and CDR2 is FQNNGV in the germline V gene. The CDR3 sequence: CASSSIRDARRYGYTF. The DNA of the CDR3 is TGTGCCAGCAGTTCCATCCGGGACGCCCGGAGGTATGGCTACACCTTC.

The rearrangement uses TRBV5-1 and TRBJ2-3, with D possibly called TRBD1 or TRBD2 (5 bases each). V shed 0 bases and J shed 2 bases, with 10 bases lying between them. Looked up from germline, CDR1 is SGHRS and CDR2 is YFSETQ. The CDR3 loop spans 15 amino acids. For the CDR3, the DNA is TGCGCCAGCAGCTTGGCGGGGCAAGACACAGATACGCAGTATTTT. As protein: CASSLAGQDTDTQYF.

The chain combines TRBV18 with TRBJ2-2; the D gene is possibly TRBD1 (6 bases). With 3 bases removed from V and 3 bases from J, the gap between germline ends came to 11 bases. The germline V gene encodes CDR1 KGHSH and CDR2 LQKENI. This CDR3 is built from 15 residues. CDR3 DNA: TGTGCCAGCTCACCGTCAGGGGTATACACCGGGGAGCTGTTTTTT. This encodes CASSPSGVYTGELFF. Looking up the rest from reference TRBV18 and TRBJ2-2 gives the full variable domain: NAGVMQNPRHLVRRRGQEARLRCSPMKGHSHVYWYRQLPEEGLKFMVYLQKENIIDESGMPKERFSAEFPKEGPSILRIQQVVRGDSAAYFCASSPSGVYTGELFFGEGSRLTVL.

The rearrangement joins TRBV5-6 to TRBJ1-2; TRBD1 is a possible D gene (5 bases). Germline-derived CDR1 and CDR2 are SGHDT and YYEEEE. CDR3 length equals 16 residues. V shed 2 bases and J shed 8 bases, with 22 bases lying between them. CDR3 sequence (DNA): TGTGCCAGCAGCTTCAGCTCGCCCTCCAGGGTACGGGGCTACACCTTC. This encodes CASSFSSPSRVRGYTF.

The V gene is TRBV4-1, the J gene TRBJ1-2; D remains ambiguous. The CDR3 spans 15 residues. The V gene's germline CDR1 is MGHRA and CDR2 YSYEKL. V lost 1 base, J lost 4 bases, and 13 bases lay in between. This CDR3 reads CASSQVLGSPYGYTF. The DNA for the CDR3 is TGCGCCAGCAGCCAAGTGTTGGGCAGTCCCTATGGCTACACCTTC.

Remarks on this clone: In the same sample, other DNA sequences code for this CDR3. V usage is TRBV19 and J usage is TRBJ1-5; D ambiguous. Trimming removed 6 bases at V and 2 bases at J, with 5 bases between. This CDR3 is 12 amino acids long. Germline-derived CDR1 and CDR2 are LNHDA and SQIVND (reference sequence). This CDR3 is CASRQGNQPQHF. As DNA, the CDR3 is TGTGCCAGTAGACAAGGCAATCAGCCCCAGCATTTT.

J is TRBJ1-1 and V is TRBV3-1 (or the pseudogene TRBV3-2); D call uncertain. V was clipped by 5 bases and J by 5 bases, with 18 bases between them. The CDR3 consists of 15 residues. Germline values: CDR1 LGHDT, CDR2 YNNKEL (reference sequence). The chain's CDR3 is CASSGNREGGTEAFF. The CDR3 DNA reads TGTGCCAGCAGCGGAAATCGGGAGGGAGGGACTGAAGCTTTCTTT.

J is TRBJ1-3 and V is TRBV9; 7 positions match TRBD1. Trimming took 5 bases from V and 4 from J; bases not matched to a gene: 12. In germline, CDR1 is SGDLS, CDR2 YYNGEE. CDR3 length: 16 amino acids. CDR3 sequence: CASSARQGSVGNTIYF. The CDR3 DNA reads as TGTGCCAGCAGTGCACGACAGGGCTCAGTGGGAAACACCATATATTTT.

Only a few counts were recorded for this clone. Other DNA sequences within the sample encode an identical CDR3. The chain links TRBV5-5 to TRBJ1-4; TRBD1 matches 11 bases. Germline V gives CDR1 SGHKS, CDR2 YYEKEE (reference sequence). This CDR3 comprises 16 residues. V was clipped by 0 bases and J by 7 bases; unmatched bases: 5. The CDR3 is CASSLAGGTGGEKLFF. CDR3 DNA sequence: TGTGCCAGCAGCTTGGCGGGAGGGACAGGGGGTGAAAAACTGTTTTTT.

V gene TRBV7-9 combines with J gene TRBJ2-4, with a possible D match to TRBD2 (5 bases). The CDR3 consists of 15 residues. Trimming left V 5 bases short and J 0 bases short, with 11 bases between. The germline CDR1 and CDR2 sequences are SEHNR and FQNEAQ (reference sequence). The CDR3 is CASSPDGLAKNIQYF. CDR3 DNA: TGTGCCAGCAGCCCTGACGGACTAGCCAAAAACATTCAGTACTTC.

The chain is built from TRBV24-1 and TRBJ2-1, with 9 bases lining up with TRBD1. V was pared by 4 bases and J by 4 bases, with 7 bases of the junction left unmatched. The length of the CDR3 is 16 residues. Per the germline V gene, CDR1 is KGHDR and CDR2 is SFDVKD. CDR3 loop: CATSDSGTGKYNEQFF. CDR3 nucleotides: TGTGCCACCAGTGACTCCGGGACAGGGAAATACAATGAGCAGTTCTTC.